Each of the 7 T cell receptor beta chains below was sequenced from the same sample in a study of blood T cells in healthy people across ages (dated by TCRdb to between 2014 and 2016). Library creation used 5' RACE. The sequencing machine was an Illumina HiSeq 2500. A second PCR of about 7 to 12 cycles was run with a J-beta primer mix and a sample-barcoded 5' primer. In-frame beta chains were kept once TCRdb had trimmed the public reads at Q25 with fastp and called clones with MiXCR. Merged by CDR3 protein, the rows form single entries marked with the most common genes and DNA. This sample lists about 1,600,000 distinct CDR3 sequences; around 42% were detected once. Approximately 7.9% of the sample belongs to the ten largest clones. The sample was blood. The receptor source for this set is a woman in her late teens or twenties in good health.

This clonotype was found many times. V and J are TRBV25-1 and TRBJ2-1, with D possibly matching TRBD2 (6 bases). Germline V gene data show CDR1 as MGHDK and CDR2 as SYGVNS. Trimming took 7 bases from V and 10 from J, leaving 14 bases between them. The CDR3 consists of 12 residues. The CDR3 loop reads CASTSILAEQFF. CDR3 DNA: TGTGCCAGCACCTCTATTCTAGCGGAGCAGTTCTTC.

J is TRBJ1-2 and V is TRBV6-5; TRBD1 matches at 9 bases. V was clipped by 10 bases and J by 4 bases; unmatched bases: 7. The CDR3 spans 13 residues. CDR1 is MNHEY, CDR2 SVGAGI, per germline. CDR3 sequence (DNA): TGTGCCACCGGGACAGGGATTAGCTATGGCTACACCTTC. It encodes CATGTGISYGYTF.

The chain links TRBV10-3 to TRBJ1-6; TRBD1 aligns across 9 bases. The CDR3 contains 14 residues. Germline lookup yields CDR1 ENHRY and CDR2 SYGVKD. J lost 5 bases, V lost 6 bases, and 2 bases had no gene match. CDR3 sequence: CAIRQGADNSPLHF. In DNA form, the CDR3 reads TGTGCCATCAGACAGGGGGCCGATAATTCACCCCTCCACTTT.

The chain has TRBV9 and TRBJ2-7; D unclear. CDR3 length: 14 amino acids. V dropped 0 bases and J dropped 3 bases, with 10 bases sitting between them. CDR1 and CDR2 from the germline V gene are SGDLS and YYNGEE. The CDR3, as DNA: TGTGCCAGCAGCGTAGGTGGCGAAGGCTACGAGCAGTACTTC. Translation gives CASSVGGEGYEQYF.

This clonotype was detected a few times. This chain uses TRBV2 with TRBJ2-3; D may be TRBD1 (6 bases). Trimming took off 8 bases at V and 0 bases at J, with 9 bases between the two ends. This CDR3 is 13 amino acids long. Germline assignment: CDR1 SNHLY and CDR2 FYNNEI. CDR3 sequence (DNA): TGTGCCAGCGCCGGACAGAGCACAGATACGCAGTATTTT. Translating gives CASAGQSTDTQYF.

The V and J genes are TRBV20-1 and TRBJ2-3, with 7 bases aligning to TRBD1. The CDR3 has 14 amino acids. Germline V gene sequence: CDR1 DFQATT, CDR2 SNEGSKA (reference sequence). Trimming at V came to 5 bases and at J to 1 base, leaving 6 bases not matched to a gene. CDR3 nucleotide sequence: TGCAGTGCTTTAAACAGGGGAGGCACAGATACGCAGTATTTT. This gives the protein CSALNRGGTDTQYF.

The CDR3 loop is CSAPGAGTIYGYTF. The CDR3 nucleotides are TGCAGTGCCCCTGGGGCAGGGACAATCTATGGCTACACCTTC. The chain carries TRBV20-1 and TRBJ1-2; tentatively, D is TRBD1 (6 bases). The CDR3 covers 14 residues. In germline, CDR1 is DFQATT, CDR2 SNEGSKA (reference sequence). V shed 6 bases and J shed 4 bases, with 18 bases lying between them.